A single sample is the source of the 30 T cell receptor beta chains below, sequenced in a study of shared clonotypes between healthy human individuals. CD45RO-negative, CCR7-positively selected cells formed the naive CD8 fraction, excluding terminally differentiated effector memory CD45RA+ cells. TCRdb keeps only in-frame clones here, not all; method: immunoSEQ multiplex PCR. Counted here are about 2.1 million clones, 93% occurring once; the ten biggest clones make up roughly 1.7%. Source material: naive CD8+ T cells from PBMCs. The receptors stem from a man younger than 35 in good health. Some clones in this sample may be carry-over from other donors' samples.

The chain has TRBV9 and TRBJ2-7; perhaps TRBD1 as D (6 bases). V was pared by 2 bases and J by 3 bases, with 9 bases between. The germline V gene encodes CDR1 SGDLS and CDR2 YYNGEE. This CDR3 spans 13 amino acids. CDR3 nucleotides: TGTGCCAGCAGCGTGGACAGCTTCTACGAGCAGTACTTC. Translated, it gives CASSVDSFYEQYF.

The chain employs TRBV29-1 and TRBJ1-1, with 7 bases lining up with TRBD1. Germline trimming cut 7 bases from V and 2 bases from J; bases unmatched to any gene: 7. Germline CDR1 reads SQVTM; CDR2 reads ANQGSEA. This CDR3 is 13 amino acids long. CDR3 residues: CSAGQAFNTEAFF. CDR3 nucleotides: TGCAGCGCCGGACAGGCGTTTAACACTGAAGCTTTCTTT. Full variable domain (outside the CDR3, taken from reference TRBV29-1 and TRBJ1-1): SAVISQKPSRDICQRGTSLTIQCQVDSQVTMMFWYRQQPGQSLTLIATANQGSEATYESGFVIDKFPISRPNLTFSTLTVSNMSPEDSSIYLCSAGQAFNTEAFFGQGTRLTVV.

As regards this clone: Additional DNA sequences in this sample encode the identical CDR3. This chain connects TRBV14 to TRBJ2-7, with D uncertain. This CDR3 is 14 amino acids long. The germline V and J ends were trimmed by 1 base and 4 bases, with 11 bases remaining between them. In germline, CDR1 is SGHDN, CDR2 FVKESK. The CDR3 nucleotides read TGTGCCAGCAGCCAAGTATTGGGCGCGTACGAGCAGTACTTC. It is translated as CASSQVLGAYEQYF.

Concerning this clone itself: Given a much more abundant clone one base away, this may be a read error. CDR3 in amino acids: CASSENTGELFF. The CDR3, as DNA: TGTGCCAGCAGCGAGAACACCGGGGAGCTGTTTTTT. The rearrangement uses TRBV6-5 and TRBJ2-2; D unresolved. V lost 6 bases and J 1 base, leaving 3 bases between the germline ends. Germline V gives CDR1 MNHEY, CDR2 SVGAGI. The CDR3 length is 12 residues.

V and J are TRBV5-1 and TRBJ2-1; 7 nucleotides match TRBD1. This CDR3 spans 14 amino acids. The germline V gene encodes CDR1 SGHRS and CDR2 YFSETQ. The trim removed 3 bases at V and 6 bases at J, leaving 6 bases unmatched. CDR3 DNA sequence: TGCGCCAGCAGCTGGGCAGGGGGAACCAATGAGCAGTTCTTC. It specifies CASSWAGGTNEQFF.

The rearrangement joins TRBV28 to TRBJ2-1, with TRBD1 matching over 8 bases. This CDR3 has 16 residues. From germline, CDR1 is MDHEN and CDR2 SYDVKM. With V trimmed by 5 bases and J by 4 bases, 10 bases remained unmatched. The CDR3 here is CASSGYGTGLYNEQFF. CDR3 bases: TGTGCCAGCAGTGGATACGGGACAGGACTATACAATGAGCAGTTCTTC. Full variable domain (rest looked up from reference TRBV28 and TRBJ2-1): DVKVTQSSRYLVKRTGEKVFLECVQDMDHENMFWYRQDPGLGLRLIYFSYDVKMKEKGDIPEGYSVSREKKERFSLILESASTNQTSMYLCASSGYGTGLYNEQFFGPGTRLTVL.

The V gene is TRBV5-1, the J gene TRBJ2-7; D gene ambiguous. Trimming left V 3 bases short and J 2 bases short, with 9 bases between. Germline assignment: CDR1 SGHRS and CDR2 YFSETQ. The CDR3 runs 13 residues. The CDR3 loop is CASSSADPYEQYF. The CDR3, as DNA: TGCGCCAGCAGCTCCGCGGATCCCTACGAGCAGTACTTC.

The V gene is TRBV14, the J gene TRBJ1-1, with unresolved D. From germline, CDR1 is SGHDN and CDR2 FVKESK. The V end was cut by 1 base, the J end by 6 bases, with 9 bases between. This CDR3 has 13 amino acids. The CDR3 coding sequence is TGTGCCAGCAGCCAAGTATTGGTTGCTGAAGCTTTCTTT. This encodes CASSQVLVAEAFF.

The chain joins TRBV7-2 to TRBJ1-2; 10 positions agree with TRBD1. V trimming: 0 bases; J trimming: 6 bases; junction bases outside the gene matches: 7. The CDR3 spans 16 residues. The germline CDR1 and CDR2 sequences are SGHTA and FQGNSA. DNA of the CDR3: TGTGCCAGCAGCTTAGCCCCGGGACAGGGGACGGATGGCTACACCTTC. As protein: CASSLAPGQGTDGYTF.

The chain recombines TRBV11-2 with TRBJ2-2; D call uncertain. The CDR3 length is 16 residues. CDR1 and CDR2 from the germline V gene are SGHAT and FQNNGV. Trimming removed 0 bases at V and 2 bases at J, with 10 bases between. In DNA form, the CDR3 reads TGTGCCAGCAGCTTAGAGCGTCCCCCCAACACCGGGGAGCTGTTTTTT. Protein sequence: CASSLERPPNTGELFF.

A single count supports this clone. This same CDR3 is encoded by further DNA sequences in the sample. V and J are TRBV7-8 and TRBJ2-3; tentative D call: TRBD1 (5 bases). The ends were cut back, 2 bases at V and 0 bases at J, with 9 bases in the middle. Germline CDR1 and CDR2: SGHVS and FQNEAQ. The CDR3 runs 15 residues. CDR3 DNA sequence: TGTGCCAGCAGCTTATTGGCAGGGAGCACAGATACGCAGTATTTT. This translates into CASSLLAGSTDTQYF. The variable domain in full, completed from reference TRBV7-8 and TRBJ2-3, reads GAGVSQSPRYKVAKRGQDVALRCDPISGHVSLFWYQQALGQGPEFLTYFQNEAQLDKSGLPSDRFFAERPEGSVSTLKIQRTQQEDSAVYLCASSLLAGSTDTQYFGPGTRLTVL.

This rearrangement joins TRBV27 to TRBJ2-5, with TRBD1 matching 10 bases. In germline, CDR1 is MNHEY, CDR2 SMNVEV (reference sequence). V shed 6 bases, J shed 5 bases, and the junction held 15 bases outside the gene matches. The CDR3 totals 17 residues. CDR3 protein: CASSDLTSGQGRETQYF. The CDR3 coding sequence is TGTGCCAGCAGCGACTTGACCTCGGGACAGGGGAGGGAGACCCAGTACTTC.

The chain joins TRBV10-3 to TRBJ2-1; the D is unclear. CDR1 and CDR2 (germline): ENHRY, SYGVKD. The V end lost 6 bases, the J end lost 3 bases, and 9 bases lay between the germline ends. The CDR3 sequence is 13 residues long. CDR3 DNA: TGTGCCATCAGCTTAGTAATCTACAATGAGCAGTTCTTC. This translates into CAISLVIYNEQFF.

This chain joins TRBV7-8 and TRBJ2-7; TRBD1 might be the D (6 bases). Looked up from germline, CDR1 is SGHVS and CDR2 is FQNEAQ. The CDR3 runs 14 residues. Trimming cost V 2 bases and J 2 bases, with 10 bases left between them. The CDR3 sequence: CASSLRDRPYEQYF. The CDR3 DNA reads TGTGCCAGCAGCTTAAGAGACAGGCCCTACGAGCAGTACTTC.

Of note for this clone: This specimen includes other DNA sequences encoding the same CDR3. CDR3 sequence: CASSWGQGAYEQYF. The DNA for the CDR3 is TGTGCCAGCAGTTGGGGACAGGGAGCCTACGAGCAGTACTTC. This chain uses TRBV27 with TRBJ2-7, with 9 bases fitting TRBD1. V dropped 4 bases and J dropped 2; count of bases not matched to a gene: 3. The CDR3 spans 14 residues. Germline lookup yields CDR1 MNHEY and CDR2 SMNVEV (reference sequence).

The V gene is TRBV7-9, the J gene TRBJ2-7; 9 nucleotides align to TRBD1. Germline V lookup: CDR1 SEHNR, CDR2 FQNEAQ (reference sequence). The trim removed 7 bases at V and 4 bases at J, leaving 2 bases unmatched. The CDR3 sequence is 12 residues long. This chain's CDR3 is CASTDRGYEQYF. The CDR3 DNA follows: TGTGCCAGCACCGACAGGGGGTACGAGCAGTACTTC.

The J gene is TRBJ2-2, the V gene TRBV7-9, with 8 bases fitting TRBD1. The ends lost 4 bases at V and 3 bases at J; junction bases unmatched: 7. The CDR3 contains 16 residues. Germline loops: CDR1 SEHNR, CDR2 FQNEAQ (reference sequence). CDR3 DNA sequence: TGTGCCAGCAGCTCCCACAGGGGGAAGGACACCGGGGAGCTGTTTTTT. Its translation: CASSSHRGKDTGELFF.

A remark on this clone: Different DNA sequences within this sample yield the same CDR3. The chain uses TRBV19 and TRBJ2-7, with 10 bases matching TRBD2. V was pared by 1 base and J by 0 bases, with 3 bases of the junction left unmatched. The CDR3 covers 16 residues. Per the germline V gene, CDR1 is LNHDA and CDR2 is SQIVND (reference sequence). CDR3 sequence (DNA): TGTGCCAGTAGTATAGGGACTAGCGGATTCTCCTACGAGCAGTACTTC. It encodes CASSIGTSGFSYEQYF. The full variable domain, with the rest looked up from reference TRBV19 and TRBJ2-7, is DGGITQSPKYLFRKEGQNVTLSCEQNLNHDAMYWYRQDPGQGLRLIYYSQIVNDFQKGDIAEGYSVSREKKESFPLTVTSAQKNPTAFYLCASSIGTSGFSYEQYFGPGTRLTVT.

This chain links TRBV9 with TRBJ2-1; TRBD2 agrees at 10 bases. This CDR3 spans 13 amino acids. Germline CDR1 is SGDLS and CDR2 is YYNGEE. Unmatched junction bases numbered 7, after V lost 4 bases and J lost 12 bases. CDR3 sequence reads: CASSPPAGGGQFF. Written as DNA, the CDR3 is TGTGCCAGCAGCCCCCCAGCGGGAGGGGGGCAGTTCTTC.

The chain joins TRBV6-7 to TRBJ1-2; maybe TRBD1 (6 bases). TRBV6-7 is given ORF status, its function remaining uncertain. The CDR3 runs 15 residues. The germline V and J ends were trimmed by 0 bases and 1 base, with 9 bases remaining between them. The CDR3 is CASSYSWGRNYGYTF. In nucleotides, the CDR3 is TGTGCCAGCAGTTACTCGTGGGGGCGTAACTATGGCTACACCTTC.

This clone appeared a single time. The chain carries TRBV27 and TRBJ1-1; D gene uncertain. CDR1 is MNHEY and CDR2 is SMNVEV in the germline V gene (reference sequence). The CDR3 totals 14 residues. V lost 2 bases to trimming and J lost 4 bases, with 11 bases between them. The CDR3 here is CASSLMFRGTEAFF. CDR3 nucleotides: TGTGCCAGCAGTTTAATGTTCCGAGGCACTGAAGCTTTCTTT.

Here the CDR3 DNA reads TGCGCCAGCAGCCAAGATCGCCTCGATGAAAAACTGTTTTTT. It translates to CASSQDRLDEKLFF. V is TRBV4-3 and J is TRBJ1-4; D unresolved. V dropped 0 bases and J dropped 6 bases, with 8 bases sitting between them. The CDR3 spans 14 residues. Germline CDR1 LGHNA, CDR2 YSLEER.

The V and J genes are TRBV27 and TRBJ2-2; D ambiguous. Deletions cut 5 bases from V and 6 bases from J, with 10 bases between. In germline, CDR1 is MNHEY, CDR2 SMNVEV (reference sequence). CDR3 size: 13 residues. In DNA, the CDR3 is TGTGCCAGCAGTACTTGGCCCGCCGGGGAGCTGTTTTTT. The encoded protein is CASSTWPAGELFF.

This clone was detected only once. V gene TRBV27 combines with J gene TRBJ2-2; 13 bases are shared with TRBD2. Per germline, CDR1 MNHEY and CDR2 SMNVEV (reference sequence). V was pared by 6 bases and J by 1 base, with 8 bases of the junction left unmatched. The CDR3 is 18 residues long. The CDR3: CASSPLAGGPVNTGELFF. CDR3 nucleotides: TGTGCCAGCAGCCCACTAGCGGGAGGGCCGGTGAACACCGGGGAGCTGTTTTTT.

The V call is TRBV4-3, the J call TRBJ1-1, with D unresolved. Germline V gene sequence: CDR1 LGHNA, CDR2 YSLEER. V was shortened by 3 bases and J by 1 base, with 9 bases between the two germline ends. The CDR3 is 14 amino acids. CDR3 nucleotide sequence: TGCGCCAGCAGCCACCGGCGGCAGAACACTGAAGCTTTCTTT. Its protein is CASSHRRQNTEAFF.

V is TRBV4-1 and J is TRBJ2-1; TRBD2 might be the D (6 bases). The CDR3 is 16 residues long. CDR1 and CDR2 (germline): MGHRA, YSYEKL. Trimming pared 0 bases from V and 0 bases from J, leaving 9 bases between. Written as DNA, the CDR3 is TGCGCCAGCAGCCAAGAGGTGCGGGGCTCCTACAATGAGCAGTTCTTC. This translates into CASSQEVRGSYNEQFF.

This chain joins TRBV29-1 and TRBJ2-5; D uncertain. Trimming left V 5 bases short and J 1 base short, with 5 bases between. The germline V gene has CDR1 SQVTM and CDR2 ANQGSEA. The length of the CDR3 is 11 residues. DNA for the CDR3: TGCAGCGTTTCCGTCCAAGAGACCCAGTACTTC. This encodes CSVSVQETQYF. The whole variable domain, filled in from reference TRBV29-1 and TRBJ2-5, reads SAVISQKPSRDICQRGTSLTIQCQVDSQVTMMFWYRQQPGQSLTLIATANQGSEATYESGFVIDKFPISRPNLTFSTLTVSNMSPEDSSIYLCSVSVQETQYFGPGTRLLVL.

J is TRBJ2-3 and V is TRBV4-3; 9 bases are a match to TRBD1. CDR1 is LGHNA, CDR2 YSLEER, per germline. The CDR3 consists of 17 residues. J gave up 3 bases and V 3 bases, and 10 bases lay outside the gene matches. CDR3: CASSQAPGTGMTDTQYF. CDR3 coding DNA: TGCGCCAGCAGCCAGGCTCCCGGGACAGGGATGACAGATACGCAGTATTTT.

This chain joins TRBV4-3 and TRBJ2-3; D possibly uses TRBD1 or TRBD2 (5 bases each). The CDR3 runs 16 residues. Trimming removed 0 bases from V and 3 bases from J, with 13 bases in between. Germline CDR1 and CDR2: LGHNA and YSLEER. CDR3 coding DNA: TGCGCCAGCAGCCAAGATGTGGGGGTTAAGACAGATACGCAGTATTTT. Protein: CASSQDVGVKTDTQYF.

V is TRBV5-6 and J is TRBJ2-7; 8 nucleotides line up with TRBD1. The CDR3 runs 14 residues. Per germline, CDR1 SGHDT and CDR2 YYEEEE. With V trimmed by 3 bases and J by 2 bases, 4 bases remained unmatched. DNA of the CDR3: TGTGCCAGCAGCTCGGGGACAGGAACCTACGAGCAGTACTTC. Translation gives CASSSGTGTYEQYF.